This T cell receptor beta chain emerged from a study of vaccination effects on CD4 cells after COVID-19. Study-level background: Two convalescent patients were sampled 16 days and one week before vaccination.

Study observations and caveats: Among infection- and vaccine-induced clones, marked clonal contraction occurred late after vaccination.

As concerns this clone: Its target is not known.

Measured with immunoSEQ multiplex PCR; TCRdb has only the in-frame clones, and not every one. The profile covers under 65,000 clones, with 65% to 80% appearing a single time and over 5% taken by the ten largest. J was trimmed by 3 bases and V by 2 bases; bases with no gene match: 3. The CDR3 totals 14 residues. CDR1 and CDR2 (germline): ENHRY, SYGVKD. Before any sequencing was done, the ViraFEST assay used viral peptide pools to expand antigen-specific CD4+ T cells. Following culture for under 12 days, CD4+ T cells were isolated. According to PCR results, the person was infected with SARS-CoV-2 between March and December 2020. The culture medium for 2 million or so PBMC per well included roughly 9.2 IU/ml IL-2 and about 9.1 ug/ml peptides. Serving as negative control culture was an HIV-1 Nef peptide pool.

The chain carries TRBV10-3 and TRBJ2-7, with TRBD2 matching 8 bases. This TCR was sampled from a human donor who had a prior SARS-CoV-2 infection. The material was CD4+ T cells from PBMCs cultured with HIV peptides, obtained before COVID-19 vaccination. Subset noted: HIV-1 Nef peptide pool negative control/reference culture. CDR3 sequence: CAISELLAVYEQYF. In nucleotides, the CDR3 is TGTGCCATCAGTGAGCTACTAGCGGTCTACGAGCAGTACTTC.